A single sample gave rise to the 6 T cell receptor beta chains below, sequenced in a study of T cell responses to AZD1222 COVID-19 vaccine. Only in-frame clones appear in the TCRdb table, and some are missing; sequencing was by immunoSEQ multiplex PCR. This repertoire shows some 47,000 clones, 87% found once; its top ten account for less than 3.5%. Here the sequenced sample was peripheral blood, taken 28 days after the second AZD1222 dose. The source of these receptors is an adult who received the AZD1222 COVID-19 vaccine.

A few counts support this clone. The sample contains more than one DNA sequence encoding this CDR3. This chain connects TRBV11-2 to TRBJ1-2; 10 bases agree with TRBD1. In germline, CDR1 is SGHAT, CDR2 FQNNGV. The trim removed 4 bases at V and 1 base at J, leaving 9 bases unmatched. CDR3 length: 17 residues. CDR3 in amino acids: CASSSGQGKGVNYGYTF. The DNA for the CDR3 is TGTGCCAGCAGCTCGGGACAGGGGAAGGGGGTTAACTATGGCTACACCTTC.

This chain joins TRBV23-1 and TRBJ1-1; D is perhaps TRBD1 (6 bases). TRBV23-1 is an ORF for which the function is uncertain. This CDR3 is 14 amino acids long. V was pared by 8 bases and J by 4 bases, with 17 bases between. CDR3 bases: TGCGCCAGCGCGGGGACAAAGGTTCCCACTGAAGCTTTCTTT. It is translated as CASAGTKVPTEAFF.

The chain employs TRBV5-1 and TRBJ1-1, with 7 bases lining up with TRBD1. There are 14 residues in the CDR3. V was pared by 4 bases and J by 7 bases, with 10 bases of the junction left unmatched. The germline CDR1 and CDR2 sequences are SGHRS and YFSETQ. The CDR3 sequence: CASSARPTGFEAFF. CDR3 bases: TGCGCCAGCAGCGCCCGGCCGACAGGGTTTGAAGCTTTCTTT. The complete variable domain, with remaining parts taken from reference TRBV5-1 and TRBJ1-1, reads KAGVTQTPRYLIKTRGQQVTLSCSPISGHRSVSWYQQTPGQGLQFLFEYFSETQRNKGNFPGRFSGRQFSNSRSEMNVSTLELGDSALYLCASSARPTGFEAFFGQGTRLTVV.

The rearrangement joins TRBV27 to TRBJ1-2; D is undetermined. Germline lookup yields CDR1 MNHEY and CDR2 SMNVEV (reference sequence). The CDR3 spans 16 residues. Trimming pared 0 bases from V and 4 bases from J, leaving 15 bases between. The CDR3 protein is CASSLSPQVTLYGYTF. The CDR3, as DNA: TGTGCCAGCAGTTTATCCCCGCAGGTGACCCTCTATGGCTACACCTTC.

The V gene is TRBV19, the J gene TRBJ1-2; tentatively, D is TRBD1 (6 bases). The germline V gene encodes CDR1 LNHDA and CDR2 SQIVND (reference sequence). CDR3 length: 17 amino acids. V gave up 7 bases and J gave up 1 base, with 22 bases separating them. CDR3 DNA: TGTGCCAGTAAAACCACGGGCAGGGGCGATAGTAACTATGGCTACACCTTC. Translating gives CASKTTGRGDSNYGYTF. The entire variable domain, with the rest obtained from reference TRBV19 and TRBJ1-2, is as follows: DGGITQSPKYLFRKEGQNVTLSCEQNLNHDAMYWYRQDPGQGLRLIYYSQIVNDFQKGDIAEGYSVSREKKESFPLTVTSAQKNPTAFYLCASKTTGRGDSNYGYTFGSGTRLTVV.

With respect to this clone: The same CDR3 is also encoded by other DNA sequences in this sample. The V and J genes are TRBV7-9 and TRBJ1-1; perhaps TRBD1 as D (5 bases). Germline V CDR1 and CDR2: SEHNR, FQNEAQ (reference sequence). V lost 2 bases, J lost 4 bases, and 8 bases lay in between. The CDR3 extends over 13 amino acids. As DNA, the CDR3 is TGTGCCAGCAGCTTACAGGGAGGCACTGAAGCTTTCTTT. Protein sequence: CASSLQGGTEAFF.